Each of the 32 T cell receptor beta chains below was sequenced from the same sample in a study of regulatory T cells in long-lasting Graves disease (dated by TCRdb to the early 2020s). Receptors were amplified or captured by multiplex PCR. TCRdb names Illumina HiSeq 4000 as the instrument used. To build TCR beta libraries, CDR3 regions were amplified by Arm-PCR using iRepertoire HTBI primers. TCRdb reanalyzed the raw reads on its own, using fastp at Q25 for trimming and MiXCR for clone calling, and kept in-frame beta chains. Records with the same CDR3 protein are collapsed into one entry carrying the most frequent genes and DNA. The sample table holds about 460,000 distinct CDR3 sequences, of which roughly 23% were seen once. Clones ranked in the top ten supply around 13% of the sample. The sample's time point label is to be understood as: persistent/refractory GD, antithyroid drugs over 5 years with positive TRAb. For both TCR sequencing and RNA sequencing, RNA was extracted from PBMCs in TRIzol.

Source: peripheral blood mononuclear cells (PBMCs), taken when the disease was refractory, from a patient treated with antithyroid drugs. Receptor source: a female donor with Graves disease.

The table lists this clonotype with many counts. The gene calls are TRBV2 and TRBJ2-7; perhaps TRBD1 as D (7 bases). V lost 7 bases and J 5 bases, leaving 21 bases between the germline ends. The CDR3 spans 15 residues. The V gene's germline CDR1 is SNHLY and CDR2 FYNNEI. Here the CDR3 DNA reads TGTGCCAGCACCCTGGGGGGTGGACAGGTCGACGAGCAGTACTTC. It translates to CASTLGGGQVDEQYF.

This rearrangement joins TRBV27 to TRBJ1-5; D gene unclear. The ends were cut back, 5 bases at V and 6 bases at J, with 14 bases in the middle. From germline, CDR1 is MNHEY and CDR2 SMNVEV (reference sequence). This CDR3 comprises 14 residues. In DNA form, the CDR3 reads TGTGCCAGCAGTAGTCATCAGAGGATTCAGCCCCAGCATTTT. Amino acids: CASSSHQRIQPQHF.

This clonotype has just a few counts. This sequence joins TRBV7-9 and TRBJ2-2, with 7 bases aligning to TRBD2. The CDR3 sequence is 15 residues long. Germline lookup yields CDR1 SEHNR and CDR2 FQNEAQ (reference sequence). V trimming: 5 bases; J trimming: 4 bases; junction bases outside the gene matches: 7. CDR3 residues: CASSLGGRLTGELFF. The CDR3, as DNA: TGTGCCAGCAGCCTCGGGGGGAGACTCACCGGGGAGCTGTTTTTT.

The chain uses TRBV12-3 or TRBV12-4 and TRBJ1-2; the D gene is possibly TRBD1 (5 bases). The CDR3 consists of 13 residues. DNA for the CDR3: TGTGCTACGAAAGGGCAGGGAAGTTATGGCTACACCTTC. As protein: CATKGQGSYGYTF.

Many counts were recorded for this clonotype. The rearrangement joins TRBV28 to TRBJ1-6; D not certain. Per the germline V gene, CDR1 is MDHEN and CDR2 is SYDVKM. The CDR3 runs 13 residues. V was clipped by 6 bases and J by 6 bases, with 9 bases between them. The CDR3 sequence is CASSLGSNSPLHF. CDR3 nucleotides: TGTGCCAGCAGCTTAGGCAGTAATTCACCCCTCCACTTT. Variable domain in full (rest from reference TRBV28 and TRBJ1-6): DVKVTQSSRYLVKRTGEKVFLECVQDMDHENMFWYRQDPGLGLRLIYFSYDVKMKEKGDIPEGYSVSREKKERFSLILESASTNQTSMYLCASSLGSNSPLHFGNGTRLTVT.

This clonotype was found many times. This rearrangement joins TRBV19 to TRBJ1-2, with D unclear. CDR1 and CDR2 from the germline V gene are LNHDA and SQIVND (reference sequence). Trimming removed 9 bases at V and 1 base at J, with 12 bases between. CDR3 size: 13 residues. DNA of the CDR3: TGTGCCAGCCGGAGGGCCCGTAACTATGGCTACACCTTC. It codes for CASRRARNYGYTF.

This clonotype was found a few times. The chain combines TRBV9 with TRBJ2-3; D is possibly TRBD2 (6 bases). CDR1 and CDR2 from the germline V gene are SGDLS and YYNGEE. The CDR3 consists of 15 residues. Deletions cut 2 bases from V and 2 bases from J, with 12 bases between. Here the CDR3 reads CASSVFGGNTDTQYF. CDR3 nucleotides: TGTGCCAGCAGCGTTTTTGGCGGGAACACAGATACGCAGTATTTT.

This clonotype was counted a few times. J is TRBJ2-2 and V is TRBV3-1; TRBD1 agrees at 7 bases. Germline V lookup: CDR1 LGHDT, CDR2 YNNKEL (reference sequence). The CDR3 sequence is 14 residues long. The J segment lost 5 bases and the V segment lost 6 bases, leaving 6 bases of the junction unmatched. CDR3 sequence reads: CASSHRTGTGELFF. CDR3 coding DNA: TGTGCCAGCAGTCACCGGACAGGAACCGGGGAGCTGTTTTTT.

This clonotype was counted ten times or more. The J gene is TRBJ1-6, the V gene TRBV2; possibly TRBD1 for D (5 bases). Trimming pared 7 bases from V and 0 bases from J, leaving 10 bases between. This CDR3 is 15 amino acids long. Germline CDR1 reads SNHLY; CDR2 reads FYNNEI. CDR3 sequence (DNA): TGTGCCAGCAAACAGGAGAGCTCCTATAATTCACCCCTCCACTTT. Residues: CASKQESSYNSPLHF. Drawing the rest from reference TRBV2 and TRBJ1-6, the complete variable domain is EPEVTQTPSHQVTQMGQEVILRCVPISNHLYFYWYRQILGQKVEFLVSFYNNEISEKSEIFDDQFSVERPDGSNFTLKIRSTKLEDSAMYFCASKQESSYNSPLHFGNGTRLTVT.

The CDR3 here is CASSHLGRPGQGGEQYF. The CDR3 DNA reads TGTGCCAGCAGCCACCTCGGGCGCCCGGGGCAAGGAGGCGAGCAGTACTTC. The rearrangement uses TRBV28 and TRBJ2-7; D assignment may be TRBD1 or TRBD2 (5 bases each). V dropped 6 bases and J dropped 6 bases, with 27 bases sitting between them. The germline V gene has CDR1 MDHEN and CDR2 SYDVKM. This CDR3 region has 17 residues.

This clonotype came up many times. V usage is TRBV5-1 and J usage is TRBJ1-1; unclear D gene. V was clipped by 5 bases and J by 0 bases, with 8 bases between them. Per germline, CDR1 SGHRS and CDR2 YFSETQ. The CDR3 covers 13 residues. CDR3 protein: CASSTDMNTEAFF. The DNA for the CDR3 is TGCGCCAGCAGTACGGATATGAACACTGAAGCTTTCTTT. Full variable domain (remainder filled in from reference TRBV5-1 and TRBJ1-1): KAGVTQTPRYLIKTRGQQVTLSCSPISGHRSVSWYQQTPGQGLQFLFEYFSETQRNKGNFPGRFSGRQFSNSRSEMNVSTLELGDSALYLCASSTDMNTEAFFGQGTRLTVV.

This clonotype was seen more than once but under ten times. The rearrangement uses TRBV20-1 and TRBJ2-5; no definite D call. This CDR3 contains 13 residues. Deletions cut 2 bases from V and 1 base from J, with 8 bases between. In germline, CDR1 is DFQATT, CDR2 SNEGSKA (reference sequence). The CDR3 DNA sequence: TGCAGTGCTAGAAAGGTCAGCCAAGAGACCCAGTACTTC. Protein product: CSARKVSQETQYF.

The V and J genes are TRBV7-3 and TRBJ2-2; perhaps D is TRBD1 or TRBD2 (5 bases each). Germline V gene lookup returns CDR1 SGHTA and CDR2 FQGTGA. The V end lost 4 bases, the J end lost 4 bases, and 7 bases lay between the germline ends. There are 13 residues in the CDR3. The CDR3 reads CASSWDLTGELFF. The CDR3 DNA follows: TGTGCCAGCAGCTGGGACCTCACCGGGGAGCTGTTTTTT.

This clonotype showed up many times. The chain combines TRBV28 with TRBJ2-2; tentative D call: TRBD2 (7 bases). V dropped 5 bases and J dropped 2 bases, with 15 bases sitting between them. The CDR3 is made up of 16 amino acids. Germline V CDR1 and CDR2: MDHEN, SYDVKM. Written as DNA, the CDR3 is TGTGCCAGCAGTGCCTGGGAGGGGGGTAACACCGGGGAGCTGTTTTTT. Protein product: CASSAWEGGNTGELFF.

This clonotype was observed at least ten times. The chain carries TRBV7-2 and TRBJ2-1; TRBD2 agrees at 8 bases. Germline V gene lookup returns CDR1 SGHTA and CDR2 FQGNSA. V was pared by 2 bases and J by 8 bases, with 8 bases of the junction left unmatched. The CDR3 loop spans 15 amino acids. The CDR3 DNA follows: TGTGCCAGCAGCTTATCACTCGGGGGGGGCGATGAGCAGTTCTTC. Protein sequence: CASSLSLGGGDEQFF.

The chain carries TRBV5-1 and TRBJ2-1; 7 positions match TRBD1. CDR3 length equals 14 residues. Germline CDR1 SGHRS, CDR2 YFSETQ. Losses at the gene ends were 3 bases for V and 6 bases for J; bases not matched to a gene: 6. CDR3: CASSSGQESNEQFF. The CDR3 DNA sequence: TGCGCCAGCAGCTCAGGACAGGAGAGCAATGAGCAGTTCTTC.

V gene TRBV27 combines with J gene TRBJ2-7; D is uncertain. The CDR3 has 14 amino acids. CDR1 is MNHEY and CDR2 is SMNVEV in the germline V gene (reference sequence). The ends were cut back, 5 bases at V and 2 bases at J, with 13 bases in the middle. The DNA for the CDR3 is TGTGCCAGCAGTCGCGTCGGAGTTACCTACGAGCAGTACTTC. This encodes CASSRVGVTYEQYF.

The DNA for the CDR3 is TGTGCCAGCAGCCCGGGACAGGGGGCGGGAGAGACCCAGTACTTC. This sequence encodes CASSPGQGAGETQYF. The V gene is TRBV3-1, the J gene TRBJ2-5; 12 bases fit TRBD1. The germline V gene has CDR1 LGHDT and CDR2 YNNKEL (reference sequence). V shed 4 bases, J shed 4 bases, and the junction held 4 bases outside the gene matches. The CDR3 loop spans 15 amino acids.

This clonotype has a count of ten or more. V is TRBV6-1 and J is TRBJ1-2; D gene uncertain. V lost 8 bases, J lost 3 bases, and 25 bases lay in between. The germline gives CDR1 MNHNS, CDR2 SASEGT. The CDR3 extends over 17 amino acids. CDR3 sequence: CASSPTRGRPHYYGYTF. The CDR3 bases are TGTGCCAGCTCTCCGACTAGAGGACGGCCGCATTACTATGGCTACACCTTC.

The rearrangement links TRBV28 to TRBJ2-3, with D tentatively TRBD2 (6 bases). The CDR3 is 17 residues long. Germline V gene lookup returns CDR1 MDHEN and CDR2 SYDVKM. The V gene lost 2 bases and the J gene lost 6 bases, with 21 bases spanning the gap. In DNA form, the CDR3 reads TGTGCCAGCAGTTTACGTCTTCTAGCGATAGGATTGGATACGCAGTATTTT. Protein product: CASSLRLLAIGLDTQYF.

The V and J genes are TRBV30 and TRBJ1-5; TRBD1 matches at 9 bases. The CDR3 consists of 14 residues. V lost 0 bases, J lost 4 bases, and 1 base stayed unmatched. The germline V gene encodes CDR1 GTSNPN and CDR2 SVGIG (reference sequence). The CDR3 is CAWSVTGGNQPQHF. The CDR3 bases are TGTGCCTGGAGTGTGACAGGGGGGAATCAGCCCCAGCATTTT.

CDR3 DNA sequence: TGTGCCAGCAGCTTGAGGCGGGGCAATTCACCCCTCCACTTT. It encodes CASSLRRGNSPLHF. The chain recombines TRBV5-6 with TRBJ1-6; perhaps TRBD1 as D (5 bases). CDR3 size: 14 residues. V lost 1 base, J lost 7 bases, and 9 bases lay in between. In germline, CDR1 is SGHDT, CDR2 YYEEEE.

As regards this clonotype: A much larger clone lies one base from this, so it may be a read error. The rearrangement joins TRBV28 to TRBJ2-6; the D call may be TRBD1 or TRBD2 (5 bases each). Germline values: CDR1 MDHEN, CDR2 SYDVKM. Trimming pared 6 bases from V and 15 bases from J, leaving 27 bases between. The CDR3 spans 16 residues. This CDR3 reads CASRDPRMGDSHALTF. The CDR3 DNA is TGTGCCAGCAGGGACCCGAGGATGGGGGATTCCCACGCCCTGACTTTC.

This clonotype was counted at least ten times. V is TRBV6-2 or TRBV6-3 and J is TRBJ2-4; D is unresolved. Trimming pared 4 bases from V and 16 bases from J, leaving 17 bases between. Germline lookup yields CDR1 MNHEY and CDR2 SVGEGT. There are 12 residues in the CDR3. DNA of the CDR3: TGTGCCAGCAGTTCCCCAGGATCTCTCGGATACTTC. It specifies CASSSPGSLGYF.

The chain is built from TRBV7-8 and TRBJ2-2, with D hard to call. Germline lookup yields CDR1 SGHVS and CDR2 FQNEAQ. The CDR3 has 14 amino acids. The V end was cut by 5 bases, the J end by 6 bases, with 13 bases between. In nucleotides, the CDR3 is TGTGCCAGCAGCACTCCCCGGGCCGCCGGGGAGCTGTTTTTT. Translated, it gives CASSTPRAAGELFF.

This clonotype has only a few counts. This chain connects TRBV20-1 to TRBJ2-2; TRBD1 matches 7 bases. Trimming cost V 6 bases and J 9 bases; bases outside gene matches: 19. This CDR3 has 16 amino acids. The germline gives CDR1 DFQATT, CDR2 SNEGSKA (reference sequence). The CDR3 sequence: CSATPMGQGDMRELFF. In DNA form, the CDR3 reads TGCAGTGCAACACCAATGGGGCAGGGGGACATGAGGGAGCTGTTTTTT.

Many counts were recorded for this clonotype. J is TRBJ2-7 and V is TRBV2; D tentatively reads TRBD1 or TRBD2 (5 bases each). V was shortened by 5 bases and J by 4 bases, with 15 bases between the two germline ends. This CDR3 contains 14 residues. Germline CDR1 and CDR2: SNHLY and FYNNEI. The CDR3 DNA reads as TGTGCCAGCAGTCCCTTGGGGGTTGGATACGAGCAGTACTTC. Protein product: CASSPLGVGYEQYF.

The chain is built from TRBV19 and TRBJ1-5, with TRBD1 matching 8 bases. This CDR3 comprises 16 residues. V lost 5 bases, J lost 2 bases, and 8 bases stayed unmatched. Per germline, CDR1 LNHDA and CDR2 SQIVND (reference sequence). The CDR3 loop is CASSLQGAAGNQPQHF. In DNA form, the CDR3 reads TGTGCCAGTAGTCTTCAGGGGGCGGCGGGCAATCAGCCCCAGCATTTT.

This clonotype was detected ten times or more. J is TRBJ1-1 and V is TRBV28; TRBD1 is a possible D gene (5 bases). The CDR3 runs to 13 residues. CDR1 is MDHEN and CDR2 is SYDVKM in the germline V gene. Trimming shortened V by 7 bases and J by 4 bases, and 13 bases separated the two germline ends. DNA of the CDR3: TGTGCCAGCAACACTCGGGGGTTCACTGAAGCTTTCTTT. Encoded protein: CASNTRGFTEAFF.

As concerns this clonotype: With a much larger clone just one base away, this may be a read error. In this CDR3 the conserved last residue, phenylalanine or tryptophan, is missing, so a read error is likely. The chain employs TRBV7-2 and TRBJ2-5; possibly TRBD1 for D (6 bases). Trimming removed 0 bases at V and 4 bases at J, with 12 bases between. The germline gives CDR1 SGHTA, CDR2 FQGNSA. The CDR3 spans 15 residues. CDR3 loop: CASSLAHQGGETQYL. In nucleotides, the CDR3 is TGTGCCAGCAGCTTAGCACACCAAGGGGGAGAGACCCAGTACTTG.

The V gene is TRBV19, the J gene TRBJ2-7; D not certain. The CDR3 runs to 15 residues. V was trimmed by 5 bases and J by 5 bases, leaving 19 bases between them. Germline-derived CDR1 and CDR2 are LNHDA and SQIVND (reference sequence). CDR3 sequence: CASSPFGLGLHEQYF. The CDR3 bases are TGTGCCAGTAGTCCCTTTGGCCTTGGCCTTCACGAGCAGTACTTC. The entire variable domain, with the rest obtained from reference TRBV19 and TRBJ2-7, is as follows: DGGITQSPKYLFRKEGQNVTLSCEQNLNHDAMYWYRQDPGQGLRLIYYSQIVNDFQKGDIAEGYSVSREKKESFPLTVTSAQKNPTAFYLCASSPFGLGLHEQYFGPGTRLTVT.

In its sample, this clonotype was seen many times. The chain employs TRBV10-3 and TRBJ1-1; no definite D call. The CDR3 is 13 residues long. Trimming removed 4 bases from V and 1 base from J, with 7 bases in between. CDR1 and CDR2 from the germline V gene are ENHRY and SYGVKD. For the CDR3, the DNA is TGTGCCATCAGTGTGTCAGAGAACACTGAAGCTTTCTTT. It translates to CAISVSENTEAFF.